The rows below give T cell receptor beta chains drawn from one sample of a study of early T cells in non-severe SARS-CoV-2 infection. TCRdb reprocessed the 5' RACE reads with MiXCR, giving one entry per CDR3 protein. The sample carries roughly 43,000 distinct CDR3 sequences, 20% to 25% recorded once. The specimen comprised whole blood, sampled at baseline. The receptor source for this set is an adult who was a healthcare worker with PCR-confirmed SARS-CoV-2 infection or an uninfected control (not recorded which). Each CDR3 is given with its conserved first and last residue. A D gene is named only where the DNA matches it firmly. Clone size is stated in some rows and not others, as once, few, many or a class when expanded.

j_call v_call d_call clone_size cdr3_length cdr3_aa cdr3_nt
TRBJ2-3 TRBV5-1 NA few 15 CASSLKTALTDTQYF TGCGCCAGCAGCTTAAAGACAGCCCTCACAGATACGCAGTATTTT
TRBJ2-5 TRBV29-1 TRBD1 once 12 CSVTGWEETQYF TGCAGCGTGACAGGGTGGGAAGAGACCCAGTACTTC
TRBJ1-4 TRBV30 NA few 12 CAWSFGAEKLFF TGTGCCTGGAGTTTCGGGGCTGAAAAACTGTTTTTT
TRBJ2-2 TRBV5-5 TRBD1 NA 15 CASSYADRATGELFF TGTGCCAGCAGCTACGCGGACAGGGCCACCGGGGAGCTGTTTTTT
TRBJ1-6 TRBV7-2 NA few 14 CASSLDLDFPPLHF TGTGCCAGCAGCTTAGATTTAGACTTTCCACCCCTCCACTTT
TRBJ2-2 TRBV9 NA NA 14 CASSVDSGTGELFF TGTGCCAGCAGCGTGGACAGCGGCACCGGGGAGCTGTTTTTT
TRBJ2-7 TRBV7-6 NA NA 14 CTSSSRDGTYEQYF TGTACCAGCAGCTCAAGAGACGGTACCTACGAGCAGTACTTC
TRBJ2-3 TRBV11-2 NA NA 11 CASSLRDTQYF TGTGCCAGCAGCTTAAGAGATACGCAGTATTTT
TRBJ2-7 TRBV7-9 NA NA 14 CASSLAGRTYEQYF TGTGCCAGCAGCTTGGCTGGACGGACCTACGAGCAGTACTTC
TRBJ1-1 TRBV6-5 NA NA 12 CASSWGNTEAFF TGTGCCAGCAGTTGGGGGAACACTGAAGCTTTCTTT
TRBJ2-1 TRBV2 TRBD1 NA 15 CASSRDRDQNNEQFF TGTGCCAGCAGTCGGGACAGGGACCAGAACAATGAGCAGTTCTTC
TRBJ2-2 TRBV7-8 NA few 12 CASSWGRGELFF TGTGCCAGCAGCTGGGGACGCGGGGAGCTGTTTTTT
TRBJ2-1 TRBV7-9 TRBD2 NA 15 CASSSQPAGEYEQFF TGTGCCAGCAGCTCCCAGCCAGCGGGGGAATATGAGCAGTTCTTC
TRBJ1-2 TRBV4-3 TRBD1 few 17 CASSLTLSTGANYGYTF TGCGCCAGCAGCCTGACTTTGTCGACAGGGGCGAACTATGGCTACACCTTC
TRBJ1-2 TRBV4-1 TRBD1 few 15 CASSHTGTGGDGYTF TGCGCCAGCAGCCACACCGGGACAGGGGGCGATGGCTACACCTTC
TRBJ1-1 TRBV30 NA NA 14 CAWNPGTQNTEAFF TGTGCCTGGAATCCCGGGACACAGAACACTGAAGCTTTCTTT